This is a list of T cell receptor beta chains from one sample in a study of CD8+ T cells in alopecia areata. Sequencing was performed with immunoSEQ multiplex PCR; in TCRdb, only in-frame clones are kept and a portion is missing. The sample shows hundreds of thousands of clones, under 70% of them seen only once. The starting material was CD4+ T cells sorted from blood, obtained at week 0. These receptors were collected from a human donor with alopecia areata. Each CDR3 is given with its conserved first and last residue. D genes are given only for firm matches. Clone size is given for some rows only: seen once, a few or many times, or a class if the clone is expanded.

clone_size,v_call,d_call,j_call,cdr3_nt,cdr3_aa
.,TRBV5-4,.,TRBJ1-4,TGTGCCAGCAGCTTGGCCCGGACAGAAAAACTGTTTTTT,CASSLARTEKLFF
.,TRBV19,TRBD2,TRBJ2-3,TGTGCCAGTAGTACTGGACTAGCAACAGATACGCAGTATTTT,CASSTGLATDTQYF
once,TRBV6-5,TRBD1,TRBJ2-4,TGTGCCAGCAGTTACGGGACAGGGTTAGCCAAAAACATTCAGTACTTC,CASSYGTGLAKNIQYF
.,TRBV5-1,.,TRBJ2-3,TGCGCCAGCAGCTTGTTAGAGATCACAGATACGCAGTATTTT,CASSLLEITDTQYF
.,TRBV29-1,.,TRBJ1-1,TGCAGCGTTGCTCATAGGACAAAGGACACTGAAGCTTTCTTT,CSVAHRTKDTEAFF
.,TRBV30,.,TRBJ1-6,TGTGCCTGGAAGACAGCCGCGGGAGGCCGGTCACCCCTCCACTTT,CAWKTAAGGRSPLHF
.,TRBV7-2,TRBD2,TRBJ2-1,TGTGCCAGCAGCCCGGGGGGGGCGATATATGAGCAGTTCTTC,CASSPGGAIYEQFF
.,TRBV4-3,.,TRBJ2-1,TGCGCCAGCAGCCAAGAGGGAATACTCTACAATGAGCAGTTCTTC,CASSQEGILYNEQFF
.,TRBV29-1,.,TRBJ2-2,TGCAGCGTTGGCTGGGGCTCGAACACCGGGGAGCTGTTTTTT,CSVGWGSNTGELFF
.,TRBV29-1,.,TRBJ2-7,TGCAGCGTCCGGAAGGTCCACGAGCAGTACTTC,CSVRKVHEQYF
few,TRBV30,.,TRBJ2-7,TGTGCCAGCCACCAGGGGGGCTACGAGCAGTACTTC,CASHQGGYEQYF
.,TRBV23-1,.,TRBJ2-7,TGCGCCAGCAGTCAAACAGGGCCTAGCTCCTACGAGCAGTACTTC,CASSQTGPSSYEQYF
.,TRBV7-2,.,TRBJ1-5,TGTGCCAGCAGCTTTAACAATCAGCCCCAGCATTTT,CASSFNNQPQHF
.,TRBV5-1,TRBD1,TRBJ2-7,TGCGCCAGCAGCTGGACAGGGAGCTCCTACGAGCAGTACTTC,CASSWTGSSYEQYF
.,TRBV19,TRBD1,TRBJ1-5,TGTGCCAGTAGTACGGACAGGGGGCGAGATCAGCCCCAGCATTTT,CASSTDRGRDQPQHF
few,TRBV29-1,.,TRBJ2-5,TGCAGCGTTGCTTGGCAGGGAGGTCCAGAGACCCAGTACTTC,CSVAWQGGPETQYF
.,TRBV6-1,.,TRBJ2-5,TGTGCCAGCAGTGTGGGGATACAAGAGACCCAGTACTTC,CASSVGIQETQYF
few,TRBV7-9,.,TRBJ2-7,TGTGCCAGCAGCTTAGGTGGCAGACCCCACGAGCAGTACTTC,CASSLGGRPHEQYF
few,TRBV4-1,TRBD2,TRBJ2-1,TGCGCCAGCAGCCAAATTAGCGGGGGGGGCAATGAGCAGTTCTTC,CASSQISGGGNEQFF
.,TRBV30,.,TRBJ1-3,TGTGCCTGGAGGGCAGGAAACACCATATATTTT,CAWRAGNTIYF
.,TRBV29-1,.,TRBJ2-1,TGCAGCGTTGAAGATTTGTCTTCTGAGCAGTTCTTC,CSVEDLSSEQFF
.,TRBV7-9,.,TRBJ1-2,TGTGCCAGCAGCTTAAAAGCCTCGGGCTACACCTTC,CASSLKASGYTF
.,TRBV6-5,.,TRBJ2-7,TGTGCCAGCAGTTACCCGGGACGGAACTACGAGCAGTACTTC,CASSYPGRNYEQYF
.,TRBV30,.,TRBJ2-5,TGTGCCTGGAGTACGCGCGGGGTCCAAGAGACCCAGTACTTC,CAWSTRGVQETQYF
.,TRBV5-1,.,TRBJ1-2,TGCGCCAGCAGCTTGTCCAGCAAGTTCTATGGCTACACCTTC,CASSLSSKFYGYTF
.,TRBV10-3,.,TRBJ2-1,TGTGCCATTCGCGGTGGGCAAGACAATGAGCAGTTCTTC,CAIRGGQDNEQFF
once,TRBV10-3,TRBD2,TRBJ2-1,TGTGCCATCAGTGAGGGGGGAGGGTACAATGAGCAGTTCTTC,CAISEGGGYNEQFF
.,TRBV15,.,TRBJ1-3,TGTGCCACCAGCAGCGGGGCTTCTTCTGGAAACACCATATATTTT,CATSSGASSGNTIYF
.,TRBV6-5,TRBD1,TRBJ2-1,TGTGCCAGCAGGACCGGGACAGGGGGCATTGAGCAGTTCTTC,CASRTGTGGIEQFF
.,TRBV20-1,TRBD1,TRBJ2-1,TGCAGTGCTAGAAGGGGGCTCGAGTTCTTC,CSARRGLEFF
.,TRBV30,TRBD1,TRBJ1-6,TGTGCCTGGAGTGGGGCAGGGGGCGCGAATTCACCCCTCCACTTT,CAWSGAGGANSPLHF
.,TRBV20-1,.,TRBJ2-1,TGCAGTGCTAGCGCCAATGAAGTGGAGTTCTTC,CSASANEVEFF
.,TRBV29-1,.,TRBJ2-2,TGCAGCGTTGACCCCCCCGAGAGAACCGGGGAGCTGTTTTTT,CSVDPPERTGELFF
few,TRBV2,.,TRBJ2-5,TGTGCCAGTACCGGGACCTCAGAGACCCAGTACTTC,CASTGTSETQYF
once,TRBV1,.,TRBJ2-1,TGCACCAGCAGCCACCGCATCCCGACAGGCGGTTCCCCTTGGGGTGAGCAGTTCTTC,CTSSHRIPTGGSPWGEQFF
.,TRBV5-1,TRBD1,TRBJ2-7,TGCGCCAGCGCCGGGACAGGGGGCGCCTCCTACGAGCAGTACTTC,CASAGTGGASYEQYF
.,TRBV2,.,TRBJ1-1,TGTGCCAGCAGTTTCGCAGGGGAGAACACTGAAGCTTTCTTT,CASSFAGENTEAFF
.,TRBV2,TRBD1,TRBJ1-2,TGTGCCAGCAGGGACAGGACAGGGGGCCGTGGCTACACCTTC,CASRDRTGGRGYTF
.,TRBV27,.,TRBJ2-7,TGTGCCAGCCGAATAACGGGTAGCTACGAGCAGTACTTC,CASRITGSYEQYF
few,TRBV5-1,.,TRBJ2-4,TGCGCCAGCAGCTTGGGGGGCCCCGAAAACATTCAGTACTTC,CASSLGGPENIQYF
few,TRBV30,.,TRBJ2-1,TGTGCCTGGAACCGGGACTTCTACAATGAGCAGTTCTTC,CAWNRDFYNEQFF
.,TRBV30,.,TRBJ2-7,TGTGCCTGGAGTGCCCAGGGCCCCCCCTCCTACGAGCAGTACTTC,CAWSAQGPPSYEQYF
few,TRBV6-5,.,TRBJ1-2,TGTGCCAGCAGTTCTTACGACAGCCAGAGGGACTACACCTTC,CASSSYDSQRDYTF
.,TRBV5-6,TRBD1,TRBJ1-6,TGTGCCAGCGAGACAGGGTCGGTCGCTAATTCACCCCTCCACTTT,CASETGSVANSPLHF
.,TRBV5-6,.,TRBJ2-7,TGTGCCAGCAGCCTCGGTGCGAGCGGATTCTCCTACGAGCAGTACTTC,CASSLGASGFSYEQYF
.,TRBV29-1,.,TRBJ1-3,TGCAGCGTAGACGAGGGTGTTGGAAACACCATATATTTT,CSVDEGVGNTIYF
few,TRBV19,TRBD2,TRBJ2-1,TGTGCCAGTAATTTCTTAGGACTAGCGGGGCGGAATGAGCAGTTCTTC,CASNFLGLAGRNEQFF
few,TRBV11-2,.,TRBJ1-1,TGTGCCAGCAGCTTAGAGCGACATTCGAACACTGAAGCTTTCTTT,CASSLERHSNTEAFF
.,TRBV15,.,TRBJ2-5,TGTGCCACCAGCAGACCAGAAGGGTGGGAGACCCAGTACTTC,CATSRPEGWETQYF
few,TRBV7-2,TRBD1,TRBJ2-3,TGTGCCAGCAGCCAAGGGACAGCGCAGTATTTT,CASSQGTAQYF
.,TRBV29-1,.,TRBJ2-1,TGCAGCGTACAGGGCCGTGAGCAGTTCTTC,CSVQGREQFF
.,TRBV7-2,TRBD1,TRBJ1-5,TGTGCCAGCAGCGAACAGGGGGCCAGCAATCAGCCCCAGCATTTT,CASSEQGASNQPQHF
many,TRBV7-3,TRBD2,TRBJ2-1,TGTGCCAGCAGCCCCCCAGGTAGCGGGGGCAGAAATGAGCAGTTCTTC,CASSPPGSGGRNEQFF
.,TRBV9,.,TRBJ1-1,TGTGCCAGCAGCGTCGGGAGTTGGGACACTGAAGCTTTCTTT,CASSVGSWDTEAFF
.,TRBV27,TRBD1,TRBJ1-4,TGTGCCAGCAGTCCCCAAACAGGGGGCCATGAAAAACTGTTTTTT,CASSPQTGGHEKLFF
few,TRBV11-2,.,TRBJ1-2,TGTGCCAGCAGCCTGACAGGTTATGGCTACACCTTC,CASSLTGYGYTF
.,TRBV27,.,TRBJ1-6,TGTGCCAGCAGTCCCCGCCAGGGTTGGAGTTTACCCCTCCACTTT,CASSPRQGWSLPLHF
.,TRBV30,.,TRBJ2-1,TGTGCCGGTAGGCGGGGTCCCTACAATGAGCAGTTCTTC,CAGRRGPYNEQFF
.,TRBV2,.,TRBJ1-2,TGTGCCAGCAGGGCGACTGGAACCTATGGCTACACCTTC,CASRATGTYGYTF
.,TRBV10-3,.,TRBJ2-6,TGTGCCATCAGGGCCAAGACGGAACGCTCTGGGGCCAACGTCCTGACTTTC,CAIRAKTERSGANVLTF